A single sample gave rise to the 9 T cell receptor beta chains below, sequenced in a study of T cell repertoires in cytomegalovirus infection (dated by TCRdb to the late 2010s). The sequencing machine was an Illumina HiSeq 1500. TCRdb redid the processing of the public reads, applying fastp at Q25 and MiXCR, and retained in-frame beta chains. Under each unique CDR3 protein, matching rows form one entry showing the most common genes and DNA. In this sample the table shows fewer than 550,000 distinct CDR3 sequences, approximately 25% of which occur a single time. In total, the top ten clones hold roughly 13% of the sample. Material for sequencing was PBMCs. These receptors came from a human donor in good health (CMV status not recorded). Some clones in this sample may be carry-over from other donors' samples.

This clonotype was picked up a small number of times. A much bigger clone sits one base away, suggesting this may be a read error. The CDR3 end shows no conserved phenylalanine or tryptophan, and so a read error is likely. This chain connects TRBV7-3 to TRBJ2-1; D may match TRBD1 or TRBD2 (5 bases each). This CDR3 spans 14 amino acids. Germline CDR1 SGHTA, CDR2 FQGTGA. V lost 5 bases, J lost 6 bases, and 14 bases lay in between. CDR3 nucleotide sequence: TGTGCCAGCAGCCCCGGGACGCAACCCAATGAGCAGTTCATC. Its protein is CASSPGTQPNEQFI.

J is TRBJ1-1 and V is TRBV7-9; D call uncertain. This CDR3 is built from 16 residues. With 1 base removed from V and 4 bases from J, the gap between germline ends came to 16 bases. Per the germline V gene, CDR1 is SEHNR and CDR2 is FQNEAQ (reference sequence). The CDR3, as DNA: TGTGCCAGCAGCTTAGAGGCAGGACCTATCGGCACTGAAGCTTTCTTT. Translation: CASSLEAGPIGTEAFF.

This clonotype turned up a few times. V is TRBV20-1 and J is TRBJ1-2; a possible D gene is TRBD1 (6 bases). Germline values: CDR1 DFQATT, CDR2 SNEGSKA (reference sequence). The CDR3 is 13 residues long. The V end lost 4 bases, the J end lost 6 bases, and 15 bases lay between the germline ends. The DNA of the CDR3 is TGCAGTGCTATGTGGGACAAAGTAGATGGCTACACCTTC. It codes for CSAMWDKVDGYTF.

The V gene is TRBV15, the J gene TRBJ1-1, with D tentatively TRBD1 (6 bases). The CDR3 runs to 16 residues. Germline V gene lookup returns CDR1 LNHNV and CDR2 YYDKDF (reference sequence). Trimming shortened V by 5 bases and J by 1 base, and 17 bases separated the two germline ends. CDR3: CATSPIVGAGNTEAFF. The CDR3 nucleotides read TGTGCCACCAGCCCTATTGTGGGGGCAGGGAACACTGAAGCTTTCTTT.

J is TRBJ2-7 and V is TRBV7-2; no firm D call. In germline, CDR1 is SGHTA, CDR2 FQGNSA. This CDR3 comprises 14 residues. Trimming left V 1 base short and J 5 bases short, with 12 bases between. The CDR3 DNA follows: TGTGCCAGCAGCTTAGTATCCCGCAGCAACGAGCAGTACTTC. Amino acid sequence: CASSLVSRSNEQYF.

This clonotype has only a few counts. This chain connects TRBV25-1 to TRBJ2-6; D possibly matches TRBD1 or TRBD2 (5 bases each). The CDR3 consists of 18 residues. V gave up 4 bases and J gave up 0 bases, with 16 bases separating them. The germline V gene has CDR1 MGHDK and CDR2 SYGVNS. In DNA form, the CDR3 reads TGTGCCAGCAGTGGGTTTCCGGGACGGAGCTCTGGGGCCAACGTCCTGACTTTC. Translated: CASSGFPGRSSGANVLTF.

As DNA, the CDR3 is TGTGCCTGGAGTGCAGGGTGGCCCACTGAAGCTTTCTTT. It is translated as CAWSAGWPTEAFF. V gene TRBV30 combines with J gene TRBJ1-1; TRBD1 might be the D (5 bases). Germline CDR1 reads GTSNPN; CDR2 reads SVGIG (reference sequence). This CDR3 has 13 amino acids. Trimming cost V 1 base and J 4 bases, with 10 bases left between them. The entire variable domain, with the rest obtained from reference TRBV30 and TRBJ1-1, is as follows: SQTIHQWPATLVQPVGSPLSLECTVEGTSNPNLYWYRQAAGRGLQLLFYSVGIGQISSEVPQNLSASRPQDRQFILSSKKLLLSDSGFYLCAWSAGWPTEAFFGQGTRLTVV.

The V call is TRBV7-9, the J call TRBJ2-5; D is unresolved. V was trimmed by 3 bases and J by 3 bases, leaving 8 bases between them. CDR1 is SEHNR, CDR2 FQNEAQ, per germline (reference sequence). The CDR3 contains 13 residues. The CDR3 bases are TGTGCCAGCAGCTTCGACTGGGAAGAGACCCAGTACTTC. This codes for CASSFDWEETQYF.

The CDR3: CASSANGGSVFF. The CDR3 DNA is TGTGCCAGCAGCGCTAACGGGGGGTCGGTGTTTTTT. The J gene is TRBJ2-2, the V gene TRBV11-3, with 7 bases that match TRBD2. Per germline, CDR1 SGHNT and CDR2 YENEEA. CDR3 size: 12 residues. Trimming removed 5 bases from V and 15 bases from J; junction bases left unmatched: 9. Using reference TRBV11-3 and TRBJ2-2 for the parts outside the CDR3, the full variable domain is EAGVVQSPRYKIIEKKQPVAFWCNPISGHNTLYWYLQNLGQGPELLIRYENEEAVDDSQLPKDRFSAERLKGVDSTLKIQPAELGDSAVYLCASSANGGSVFFGEGSRLTVL.